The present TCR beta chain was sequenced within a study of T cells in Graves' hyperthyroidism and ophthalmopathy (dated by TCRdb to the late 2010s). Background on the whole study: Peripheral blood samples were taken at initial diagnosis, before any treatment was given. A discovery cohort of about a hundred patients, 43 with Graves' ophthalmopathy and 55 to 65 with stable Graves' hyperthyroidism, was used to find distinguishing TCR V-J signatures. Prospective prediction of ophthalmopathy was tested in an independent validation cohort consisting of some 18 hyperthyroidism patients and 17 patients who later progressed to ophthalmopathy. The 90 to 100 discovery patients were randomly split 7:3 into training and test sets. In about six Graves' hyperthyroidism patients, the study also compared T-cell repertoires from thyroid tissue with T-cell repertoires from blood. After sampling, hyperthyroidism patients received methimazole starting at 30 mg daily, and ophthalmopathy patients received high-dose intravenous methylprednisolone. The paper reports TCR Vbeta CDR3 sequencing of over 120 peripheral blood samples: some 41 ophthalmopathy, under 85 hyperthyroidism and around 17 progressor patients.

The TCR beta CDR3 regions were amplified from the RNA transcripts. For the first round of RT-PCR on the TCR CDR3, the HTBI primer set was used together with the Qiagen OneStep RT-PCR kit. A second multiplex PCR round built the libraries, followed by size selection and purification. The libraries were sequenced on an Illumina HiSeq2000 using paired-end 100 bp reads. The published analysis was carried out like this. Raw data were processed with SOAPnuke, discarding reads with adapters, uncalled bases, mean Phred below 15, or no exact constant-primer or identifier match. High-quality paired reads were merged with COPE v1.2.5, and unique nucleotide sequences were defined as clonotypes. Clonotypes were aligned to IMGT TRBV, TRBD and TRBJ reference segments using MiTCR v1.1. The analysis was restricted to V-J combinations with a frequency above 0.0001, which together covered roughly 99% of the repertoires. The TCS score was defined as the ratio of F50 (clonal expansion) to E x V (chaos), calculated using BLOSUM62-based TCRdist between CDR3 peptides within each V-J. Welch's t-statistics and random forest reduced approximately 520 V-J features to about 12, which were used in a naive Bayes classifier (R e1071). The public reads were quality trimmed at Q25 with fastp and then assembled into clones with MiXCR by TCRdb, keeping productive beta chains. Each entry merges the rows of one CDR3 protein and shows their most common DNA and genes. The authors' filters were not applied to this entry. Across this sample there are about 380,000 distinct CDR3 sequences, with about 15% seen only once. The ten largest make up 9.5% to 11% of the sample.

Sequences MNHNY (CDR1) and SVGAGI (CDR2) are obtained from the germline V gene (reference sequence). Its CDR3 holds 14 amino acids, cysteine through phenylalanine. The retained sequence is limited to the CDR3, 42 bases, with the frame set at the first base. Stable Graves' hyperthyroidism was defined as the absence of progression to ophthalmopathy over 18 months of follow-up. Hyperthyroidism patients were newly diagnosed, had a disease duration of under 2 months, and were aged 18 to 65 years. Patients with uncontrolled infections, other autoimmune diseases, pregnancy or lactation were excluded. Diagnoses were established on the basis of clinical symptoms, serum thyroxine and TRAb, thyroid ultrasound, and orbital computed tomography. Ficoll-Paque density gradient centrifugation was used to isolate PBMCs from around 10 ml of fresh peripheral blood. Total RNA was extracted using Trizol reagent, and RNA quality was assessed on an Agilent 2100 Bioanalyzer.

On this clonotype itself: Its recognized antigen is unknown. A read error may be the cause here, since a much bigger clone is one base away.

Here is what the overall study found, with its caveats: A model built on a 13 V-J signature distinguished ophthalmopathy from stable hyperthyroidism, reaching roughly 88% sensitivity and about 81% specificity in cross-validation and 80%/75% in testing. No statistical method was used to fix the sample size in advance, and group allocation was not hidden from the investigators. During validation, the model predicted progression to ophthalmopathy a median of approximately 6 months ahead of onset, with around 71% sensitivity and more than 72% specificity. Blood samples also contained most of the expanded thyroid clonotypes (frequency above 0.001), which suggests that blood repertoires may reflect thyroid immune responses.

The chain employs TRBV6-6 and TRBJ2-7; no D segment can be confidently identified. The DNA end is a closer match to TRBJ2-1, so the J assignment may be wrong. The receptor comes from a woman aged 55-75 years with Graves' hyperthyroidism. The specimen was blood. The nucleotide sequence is TGTGCCAGCAGTTACTCCCAGAGATCCTACGAGCAGTTCTTC. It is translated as CASSYSQRSYEQFF.